This TCR beta chain was obtained from a study of shared clonotypes between healthy human individuals. TCRdb keeps only in-frame clones here, not all; method: immunoSEQ multiplex PCR. The sample has 740,000 or so clones, 60% to 75% seen once. A word on this clone: A junction end diverges from the germline sequence, so it may reflect a read error.

Germline values: CDR1 SNHLY, CDR2 FYNNEI. The CDR3 contains 12 residues. This chain connects TRBV2 to TRBJ1-1; D gene uncertain. The clonotype originates from a woman younger than 45 in good health. Sequencing used memory CD4+ T cells sorted from blood. Subset reported: CD45RA-negative fraction. The CDR3, as DNA: TGTGCCAGCAGGTTCTTCGGGTCCTACTTAGTCTTT. It yields the protein CASRFFGSYLVF.